This T cell receptor beta chain was profiled in a study of blood T cell repertoires in COVID-19. As for the study in general: Samples representing acute and convalescent COVID-19 were sourced from the United States, Italy and Spain.

The V gene lost 6 bases and the J gene lost 1 base, with 9 bases spanning the gap. Per germline, CDR1 LNHDA and CDR2 SQIVND (reference sequence). The CDR3 runs 13 residues. Participant age was about 18 to 89 years, and participants resided in fewer than 25 US areas. Generated by immunoSEQ multiplex PCR, the TCRdb table keeps only in-frame clones and is missing some. This table holds 450,000 to 600,000 clones, 87% found once. Material for sequencing was PBMCs or T cells enriched from blood (not recorded which). The sequence derives from a woman between 18 and 30 years old who had recovered from COVID-19. V usage is TRBV19 and J usage is TRBJ1-1; D gene uncertain. CDR3 DNA sequence: TGTGCCAGTAGCCCACACGAGAACACTGAAGCTTTCTTT. Translating gives CASSPHENTEAFF.